This TCR beta chain emerged from a study of PD-1 blockade in classical Hodgkin lymphoma (dated by TCRdb to 2020 to 2022). Background on the whole study: Nivolumab dosing was 3 mg/kg intravenously every 2 weeks, continuing until either disease progression or unacceptable toxicity. To define a peripheral blood immune signature of response to PD-1 blockade in classical Hodgkin lymphoma, the study combined TCR beta sequencing with CyTOF.

Genomic DNA was extracted with the Qiagen DNeasy kit from unsorted PBMCs and from negatively selected CD4+ and CD8+ fractions. Amplification of TCR beta CDR3 regions was done by immunoSEQ multiplex PCR with primers that anneal to V and J segments. A synthetic immune receptor repertoire was used to minimize amplification bias, and any residual bias was removed computationally once sequencing was done. Per the source publication's procedure: Custom Python scripts were used to quantify repertoire diversity as the Shannon entropy index. Unsorted, CD4+ and CD8+ repertoires were analyzed separately, except for combined analyses in which CD4+ and CD8+ sequences were merged in silico. A clone counted as expanded when the clone's frequency after treatment rose at least 2-fold relative to C1D1, and clones undetected at baseline were given a pseudocount of 0.5. Singleton clones were defined as clones with 0 or 1 copy at C1D1, and non-singleton clones were defined as clones with 2 or more copies. Clones expanded in unsorted samples were labelled as CD4+, CD8+ or unknown by matching protein sequences in sorted samples from the same patient. Wilcoxon tests were applied to paired samples to test diversity changes from C1D1 to C4D1. TCRdb re-hosts the immuneACCESS table, in-frame sequences only. Its copies lack some clones; in the studies checked, an unresolved V gene accounts for under half of them, and the cause for the rest is not known. D and trimming come from the DNA, and the V and J calls and clone size come from that table. This sample gives about 92,000 clones in total; 83% of them show up just once. The ten largest clones represent more than 15% of the sample.

What this sample's time point label stands for: cycle 4 day 1 (C4D1), after more than 5 weeks of nivolumab. Relapse after autologous stem cell transplantation had occurred in all trial patients, and cohorts A, B and C were distinguished by prior brentuximab vedotin exposure. The trial cohort comprised some 60 patients with relapsed/refractory classical Hodgkin lymphoma whose best overall responses were complete response, partial response or progressive disease. Trial patients were treated with single-agent nivolumab in the multi-cohort phase II CheckMate 205 trial. An independent review committee assessed best overall response by applying the 2007 International Working Group response criteria. Trial PBMCs were collected immediately before nivolumab initiation (C1D1) and during therapy at cycle 2 day 1 and cycle 4 day 1. Peripheral blood was collected in 8 mL Vacutainer Cell Preparation Tubes, from which PBMCs were isolated by centrifugation and then cryopreserved.

Comments on this clone: The antigen it recognizes is unknown. Base qualities were left out, and no much larger clone turns up one base away.

General study outcomes and caveats: Baseline TCR diversity was reported to be lower in newly diagnosed patients than in healthy donors, and even lower in relapsed/refractory patients. The study was limited to a single clinical trial cohort, and causes of repertoire differences, possibly disease activity or prior therapy, remained undefined. Trial patients with a complete response had baseline diversity similar to that of newly diagnosed patients, while partial responders and progressors had significantly lower diversity. A significant rise by C4D1 was seen in CD4+ but not CD8+ TCR diversity (p=0.0027 vs p=0.16), with the rise being most apparent in complete responders (p=0.02). Patients starting nivolumab less than 1 year after ASCT had lower diversity and were excluded from later analyses to avoid confounding by immune reconstitution.

Trimming at the junction amounts to 3 bases on V and 1 base on J, and the germline ends lie 8 bases apart. The CDR3, from cysteine to phenylalanine, totals 14 residues. Of all the DNA, just the CDR3 is kept, 42 bases in frame from base 1. The germline V gene specifies SNHLY as CDR1 and FYNNEI as CDR2. The sequence links TRBV2 to TRBJ2-3; the D gene identity is not certain. The sample consisted of peripheral blood mononuclear cells (PBMCs), taken before the fourth cycle of nivolumab. The sequence was collected from a human donor with classical Hodgkin lymphoma. The DNA sequence is TGTGCCAGCAGTGATCCAAGCGGCACAGATACGCAGTATTTT. The translation is CASSDPSGTDTQYF.